Below are 6 T cell receptor beta chains sequenced from a single sample in a study of T cell repertoires in aging, cancer and after chemotherapy. Multiplex touch-down PCR with TRB-A/B primers amplified rearranged V-D-J TRB sequences. TCRdb processed the multiplex PCR reads anew with MiXCR; each CDR3 protein has one entry. The data contain about 11,000 distinct CDR3 sequences, less than 35% of them singletons. Peripheral blood genomic DNA, not sorted cells or RNA, was the template. The sample consisted of blood. The receptors derive from a human donor in good health. The donor label of this sample is uncertain.

Relative to its sample, this clonotype is medium-sized (0.01 to 0.1%). The rearrangement joins TRBV27 to TRBJ1-2; no clear D gene. Germline CDR1 is MNHEY and CDR2 is SMNVEV (reference sequence). The CDR3 contains 13 residues. V was trimmed by 6 bases and J by 2 bases, leaving 10 bases between them. For the CDR3, the DNA is TGTGCCAGCAGCTGGGAGGGCAACTATGGCTACACCTTC. As protein: CASSWEGNYGYTF.

By proportion, this clonotype is medium-sized. The chain combines TRBV11-1 with TRBJ2-1; D may be TRBD2 (6 bases). The ends were cut back, 6 bases at V and 3 bases at J, with 18 bases in the middle. The CDR3 covers 16 residues. Per the germline V gene, CDR1 is SGHAT and CDR2 is FQDESV (reference sequence). The chain's CDR3 is CASSKRSAEGYNEQFF. The CDR3 bases are TGTGCCAGCAGTAAGAGGTCCGCGGAGGGCTACAATGAGCAGTTCTTC.

V usage is TRBV6-5 and J usage is TRBJ2-5, with 15 bases matching TRBD2. The V segment lost 4 bases and the J segment 5 bases; nucleotides outside the gene matches: 8. Germline V gives CDR1 MNHEY, CDR2 SVGAGI. CDR3 size: 17 residues. The CDR3 loop reads CASSSVPGTSGGETQYF. CDR3 DNA sequence: TGTGCCAGCAGTTCCGTACCTGGGACTAGCGGGGGGGAGACCCAGTACTTC.

V usage is TRBV27 and J usage is TRBJ1-3; D not resolved. Germline V gives CDR1 MNHEY, CDR2 SMNVEV (reference sequence). CDR3 length: 14 residues. The ends were cut back, 2 bases at V and 4 bases at J, with 9 bases in the middle. The DNA for the CDR3 is TGTGCCAGCAGTTTAAGAGGGCTGGGAAACACCATATATTTT. As protein: CASSLRGLGNTIYF.

This clonotype was seen more than once but under ten times. The V call is TRBV18, the J call TRBJ2-7, with 8 bases that match TRBD1. The V and J ends lost 1 base and 2 bases, in that order; junction bases with no gene match: 4. Per germline, CDR1 KGHSH and CDR2 LQKENI. This CDR3 spans 15 amino acids. The CDR3 loop reads CASSPRTGIPYEQYF. The CDR3 DNA sequence: TGTGCCAGCTCACCACGGACAGGGATTCCCTACGAGCAGTACTTC.

V gene TRBV12-3 or TRBV12-4 combines with J gene TRBJ2-2; D is unresolved. V gave up 8 bases and J gave up 5 bases, with 12 bases separating them. The CDR3 runs to 13 residues. In DNA form, the CDR3 reads TGTGCCAGCGGTCCGAGCGTGACCGGGGAGCTGTTTTTT. Translating gives CASGPSVTGELFF.